This T cell receptor (beta chain) was captured by sequencing in a study of blood T cell repertoires in COVID-19. On the study more broadly: Samples taken during acute and convalescent COVID-19 were collected in the United States, Italy and Spain.

As handled by the study authors: Amplifying reference gene primers gave estimates of nucleated cell counts. Generated by immunoSEQ multiplex PCR, the TCRdb table keeps only in-frame clones and is missing some. V and J calls and clone size are as listed in that table; D and trimming were resolved from the DNA. The data show 150,000 to 200,000 clones, roughly 90% seen once. Deletions cut 2 bases from V and 0 bases from J, with 11 bases between. The CDR3 has 15 residues. Per germline, CDR1 WNHNN and CDR2 SYGVQD (reference sequence). This TCR was sampled from a man aged 55 to 69 with active or convalescent COVID-19. The chain employs TRBV10-1 and TRBJ2-7; D is unclear. Sequenced: peripheral blood. The CDR3 region is CASSEGAYPSYEQYF. The CDR3 region has the DNA TGCGCCAGCAGTGAGGGAGCCTACCCCTCCTACGAGCAGTACTTC.